This T cell receptor (beta chain) comes out of a study of T cell responses to AZD1222 COVID-19 vaccine. General observations from the study: CD4 TCRs associated with vaccination spanned spike, dominating at 160-218 and 743-854. Among the donors, most were white British and more were female, and clonal diversity was possibly underestimated. All repertoire sampling was performed exclusively after the peak T cell response.

Data came from immunoSEQ multiplex PCR; TCRdb stores just in-frame clones and leaves some out. The sample lists about 110,000 clones; 85% to 90% were seen once. With regard to this clone: Its antigen is currently unknown.

With V trimmed by 6 bases and J by 4 bases, 12 bases remained unmatched. The CDR3 contains 16 residues. Germline V CDR1 and CDR2: SGHKS, YYEKEE (reference sequence). The chain uses TRBV5-5 and TRBJ1-4, with 7 positions matching TRBD1. This specimen consisted of peripheral blood, obtained on day 0 of AZD1222 vaccination. This receptor was obtained from an adult in good health. In DNA, the CDR3 is TGTGCCAGCAACCCCACCCCAGGGACAGTTAATGAAAAACTGTTTTTT. Translation gives CASNPTPGTVNEKLFF.